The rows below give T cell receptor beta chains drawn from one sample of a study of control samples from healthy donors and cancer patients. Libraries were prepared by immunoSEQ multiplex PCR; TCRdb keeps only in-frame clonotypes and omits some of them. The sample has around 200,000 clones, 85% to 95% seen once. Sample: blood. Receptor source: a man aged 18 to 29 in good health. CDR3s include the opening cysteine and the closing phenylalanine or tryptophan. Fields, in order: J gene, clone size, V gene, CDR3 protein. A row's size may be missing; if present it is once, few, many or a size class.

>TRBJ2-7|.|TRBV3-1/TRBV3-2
CASSPSSGGPYEQYF
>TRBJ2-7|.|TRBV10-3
CAISEGQGTYEQYF
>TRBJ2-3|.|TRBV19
CASSIDRSTDTQYF
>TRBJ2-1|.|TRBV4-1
CASSQVKNNNEQFF
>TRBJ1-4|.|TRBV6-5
CASSLGTILFF
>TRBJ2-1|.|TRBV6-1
CASSAPSGGTSYNEQFF
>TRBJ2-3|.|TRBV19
CASRGRSTDTQYF
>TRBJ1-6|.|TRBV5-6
CASSLQRAASYNSPLHF
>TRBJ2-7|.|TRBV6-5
CASSPRTGYEQYF
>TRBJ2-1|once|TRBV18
CASSPTIDRVVEQFF